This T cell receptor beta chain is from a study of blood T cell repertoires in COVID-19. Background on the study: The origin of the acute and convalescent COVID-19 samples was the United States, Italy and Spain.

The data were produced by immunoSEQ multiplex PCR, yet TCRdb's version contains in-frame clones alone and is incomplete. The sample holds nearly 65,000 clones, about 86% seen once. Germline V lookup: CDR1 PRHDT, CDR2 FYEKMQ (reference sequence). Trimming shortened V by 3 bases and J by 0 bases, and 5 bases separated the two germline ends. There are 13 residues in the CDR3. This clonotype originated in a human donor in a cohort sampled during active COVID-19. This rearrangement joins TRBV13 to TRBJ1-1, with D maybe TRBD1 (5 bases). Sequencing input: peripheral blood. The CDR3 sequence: CASSLGLNTEAFF. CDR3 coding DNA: TGTGCCAGCAGCTTGGGGCTGAACACTGAAGCTTTCTTT.